Listed below are T cell receptor beta chains from one sample, sequenced in a study of cytomegalovirus exposure and HLA in healthy donors. Sequencing used immunoSEQ multiplex PCR; TCRdb keeps in-frame clones, though not all of them. This table has about 160,000 clones, 70% to 90% appearing once. The material sequenced was PBMCs. The receptors stem from a woman between 25 and 40 years old in good health and CMV-seropositive. Each CDR3 is given with its conserved first and last residue. Each record gives: J gene, D gene, clone size, V gene, CDR3 protein, CDR3 DNA. D genes are given only for firm matches. Not all rows give a size; the values are once, few, many and, for expanded clones, a class.

>TRBJ1-4|NA|NA|TRBV5-6
CASSLVGWGARDEKLFF
TGTGCCAGCAGCTTGGTAGGGTGGGGAGCCCGGGATGAAAAACTGTTTTTT
>TRBJ2-7|TRBD1|NA|TRBV5-5
CASSLTFPGQGAPEQYF
TGTGCCAGCAGCTTAACTTTCCCGGGACAGGGGGCTCCCGAGCAGTACTTC
>TRBJ1-3|NA|NA|TRBV6-5
CASRGPPNTIYF
TGTGCCAGCAGGGGCCCCCCAAACACCATATATTTT
>TRBJ2-4|NA|NA|TRBV7-6
CASSLDYRNIQYF
TGTGCCAGCAGCTTAGACTATCGAAACATTCAGTACTTC
>TRBJ1-1|NA|NA|TRBV9
CASSVPGAADEAFF
TGTGCCAGCAGCGTCCCAGGGGCCGCGGATGAAGCTTTCTTT
>TRBJ1-2|TRBD1|few|TRBV6-4
CASSTNTGADGYTF
TGTGCCAGCAGTACTAACACAGGGGCGGATGGCTACACCTTC
>TRBJ1-1|TRBD1|NA|TRBV27
CASSLGPGTVNTEAFF
TGTGCCAGCAGTTTAGGTCCCGGGACAGTGAACACTGAAGCTTTCTTT
>TRBJ2-5|NA|NA|TRBV5-1
CASSFMASKETQYF
TGCGCCAGCAGCTTTATGGCTAGCAAAGAGACCCAGTACTTC
>TRBJ1-6|NA|NA|TRBV4-2
CASSQRGSYNSPLHF
TGTGCCAGCAGCCAAAGGGGCTCCTATAATTCACCCCTCCACTTT
>TRBJ2-1|TRBD1|NA|TRBV9
CASSVDGDRYNEQFF
TGTGCCAGCAGCGTAGACGGGGACAGGTACAATGAGCAGTTCTTC
>TRBJ1-1|NA|NA|TRBV19
CASKEALNTEAFF
TGTGCCAGTAAGGAGGCCTTGAACACTGAAGCTTTCTTT
>TRBJ1-2|NA|NA|TRBV9
CASSPSPGANYGYTF
TGTGCCAGCAGCCCTTCCCCCGGGGCTAACTATGGCTACACCTTC
>TRBJ1-1|NA|NA|TRBV5-6
CASSLRFQGGNTEAFF
TGTGCCAGCAGCTTAAGATTCCAGGGAGGGAACACTGAAGCTTTCTTT
>TRBJ2-2|NA|NA|TRBV19
CASSKRGQANTGELFF
TGTGCCAGTAGTAAGCGAGGACAAGCGAACACCGGGGAGCTGTTTTTT
>TRBJ2-7|TRBD1|NA|TRBV19
CASSIRGQGNYEQYF
TGTGCCAGTAGTATTAGGGGACAGGGAAACTACGAGCAGTACTTC
>TRBJ2-3|TRBD1|NA|TRBV5-4
CASSVWTGGAADTQYF
TGTGCCAGCAGCGTGTGGACAGGGGGCGCGGCAGATACGCAGTATTTT
>TRBJ1-1|NA|NA|TRBV19
CASAVGRNTEAFF
TGTGCCAGTGCTGTAGGGAGGAACACTGAAGCTTTCTTT
>TRBJ2-5|TRBD2|NA|TRBV5-1
CASSVGLAGAQRETQYF
TGCGCCAGCAGCGTGGGACTAGCGGGGGCCCAGAGAGAGACCCAGTACTTC
>TRBJ2-2|NA|NA|TRBV19
CASSIPGYTGELFF
TGTGCCAGTAGTATTCCAGGGTATACCGGGGAGCTGTTTTTT
>TRBJ2-1|TRBD2|NA|TRBV4-3
CASSQYHPSGEDYNGQFF
TGCGCCAGCAGCCAATATCACCCTAGCGGCGAAGATTACAATGGGCAGTTCTTC
>TRBJ1-5|TRBD1|NA|TRBV28
CASRAGQVSYYQPQHF
TGTGCCAGCAGGGCCGGACAGGTCTCCTACTATCAGCCCCAGCATTTT
>TRBJ2-7|NA|NA|TRBV7-9
CASSPPVAVRYEQYF
TGTGCCAGCAGCCCCCCCGTCGCGGTTCGCTACGAGCAGTACTTC
>TRBJ1-5|NA|NA|TRBV19
CASSTLISGNQPQHF
TGTGCCAGTAGTACCCTTATTTCGGGCAATCAGCCCCAGCATTTT
>TRBJ2-3|TRBD2|NA|TRBV4-3
CASSLGLAGGFTDTQYF
TGCGCCAGCAGCCTCGGACTAGCGGGGGGGTTCACAGATACGCAGTATTTT
>TRBJ2-4|TRBD2|NA|TRBV15
CATSRVRGLAGGEGVQYF
TGTGCCACCAGCAGAGTGCGTGGACTAGCGGGGGGAGAGGGTGTTCAGTACTTC
>TRBJ2-6|TRBD1|NA|TRBV7-8
CASSPQQGAGANVLTF
TGTGCCAGCAGCCCACAACAGGGGGCTGGGGCCAACGTCCTGACTTTC
>TRBJ1-3|NA|NA|TRBV6-5
CASSYSRAENTIYF
TGTGCCAGCAGTTACTCGAGGGCGGAAAACACCATATATTTT
>TRBJ2-1|NA|NA|TRBV11-2
CASSLDWGHMEQFF
TGTGCCAGCAGCCTGGACTGGGGACATATGGAGCAGTTCTTC
>TRBJ2-7|NA|NA|TRBV6-1
CASSDTLPGDSDYEQYF
TGTGCCAGCAGTGACACGTTGCCCGGGGATTCGGACTACGAGCAGTACTTC
>TRBJ2-3|TRBD2|NA|TRBV30
CAWSVSLAGGADTQYF
TGTGCCTGGAGTGTTTCTCTAGCGGGGGGGGCAGATACGCAGTATTTT
>TRBJ1-2|NA|NA|TRBV11-2
CASSLIRRARSPNYGYTF
TGTGCCAGCAGCTTAATTCGGAGGGCACGATCGCCTAACTATGGCTACACCTTC
>TRBJ1-5|TRBD1|once|TRBV19
CASSSGGGWVWPQHF
TGTGCCAGTAGCTCAGGGGGCGGTTGGGTTTGGCCCCAGCATTTT
>TRBJ2-7|NA|NA|TRBV7-9
CASSWGDEQYF
TGTGCCAGCAGCTGGGGCGACGAGCAGTACTTC
>TRBJ1-2|TRBD1|NA|TRBV27
CASSGGERGRIYGYTF
TGTGCCAGCAGCGGGGGGGAGAGGGGGCGCATCTATGGCTACACCTTC
>TRBJ2-3|NA|once|TRBV9
CASNRDESTDTQYF
TGTGCCAGCAACCGGGATGAAAGCACAGATACGCAGTATTTT
>TRBJ1-1|NA|NA|TRBV5-1
CASSLGQLGFEAFF
TGCGCCAGCAGCTTGGGGCAGCTGGGCTTTGAAGCTTTCTTT
>TRBJ2-1|TRBD2|NA|TRBV7-9
CASSTRKRGGYYNEQFF
TGTGCCAGCAGCACTCGAAAGCGGGGGGGCTACTACAATGAGCAGTTCTTC
>TRBJ1-4|TRBD1|once|TRBV5-5
CASSLQGAANEKLFF
TGTGCCAGCAGCTTACAGGGGGCAGCTAATGAAAAACTGTTTTTT
>TRBJ1-4|NA|few|TRBV29-1
CSVEDLGADNEKLFF
TGCAGCGTTGAAGATCTAGGGGCAGATAATGAAAAACTGTTTTTT
>TRBJ1-5|NA|NA|TRBV7-8
CASSLASNQPQHF
TGTGCCAGCAGTCTAGCTAGCAATCAGCCCCAGCATTTT
>TRBJ2-7|NA|NA|TRBV4-1
CASSQDPMRGLNYEQYF
TGCGCCAGCAGCCAAGATCCGATGCGGGGGCTGAACTACGAGCAGTACTTC
>TRBJ2-1|NA|NA|TRBV2
CASSGAGDLNEQFF
TGTGCCAGCAGTGGCGCAGGGGACCTGAATGAGCAGTTCTTC
>TRBJ1-5|TRBD1|NA|TRBV7-2
CASSFLGQGVQPQHF
TGTGCCAGCAGCTTTTTGGGACAGGGTGTTCAGCCCCAGCATTTT
>TRBJ2-5|TRBD1|NA|TRBV28
CASSPQTGEETQYF
TGTGCCAGCAGTCCTCAGACAGGGGAAGAGACCCAGTACTTC